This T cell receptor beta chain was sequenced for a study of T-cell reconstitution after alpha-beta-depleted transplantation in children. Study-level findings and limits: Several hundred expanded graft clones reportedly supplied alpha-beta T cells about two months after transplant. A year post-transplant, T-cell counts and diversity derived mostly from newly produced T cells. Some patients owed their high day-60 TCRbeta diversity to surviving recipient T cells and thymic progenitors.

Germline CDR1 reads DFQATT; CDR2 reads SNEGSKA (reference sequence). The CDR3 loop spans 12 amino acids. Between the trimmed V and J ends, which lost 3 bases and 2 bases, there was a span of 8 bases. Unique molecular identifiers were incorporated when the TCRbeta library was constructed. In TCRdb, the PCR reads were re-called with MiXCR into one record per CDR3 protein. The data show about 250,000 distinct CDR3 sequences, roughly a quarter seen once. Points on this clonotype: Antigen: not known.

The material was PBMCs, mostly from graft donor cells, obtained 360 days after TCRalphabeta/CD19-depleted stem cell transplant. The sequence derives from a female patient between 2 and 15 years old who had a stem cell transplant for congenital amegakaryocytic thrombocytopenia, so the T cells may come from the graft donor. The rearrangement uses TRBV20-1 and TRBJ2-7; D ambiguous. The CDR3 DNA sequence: TGCAGTGCTAGTCACAACGCCTACGAGCAGTACTTC. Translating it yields CSASHNAYEQYF.